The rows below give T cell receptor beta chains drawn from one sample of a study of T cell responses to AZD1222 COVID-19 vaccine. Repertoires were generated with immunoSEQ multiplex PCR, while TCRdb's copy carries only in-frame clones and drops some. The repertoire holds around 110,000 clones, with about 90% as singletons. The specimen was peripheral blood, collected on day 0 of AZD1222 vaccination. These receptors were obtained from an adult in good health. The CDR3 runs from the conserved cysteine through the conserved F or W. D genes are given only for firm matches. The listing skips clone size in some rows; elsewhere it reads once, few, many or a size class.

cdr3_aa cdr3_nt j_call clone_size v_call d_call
CASSIQGESSYEQYF TGCGCCAGCAGTATCCAGGGGGAGAGCTCCTACGAGCAGTACTTC TRBJ2-7 NA TRBV10-2 TRBD1
CASKRDSYEQYF TGTGCCAGCAAACGGGACAGTTACGAGCAGTACTTC TRBJ2-7 NA TRBV2 TRBD1
CASSQEGPVGDQPQHF TGTGCCAGCAGCCAGGAGGGGCCAGTGGGCGATCAGCCCCAGCATTTT TRBJ1-5 NA TRBV4-2 NA
CASSLTGELEAFF TGCGCCAGCAGCTTGACGGGGGAACTTGAAGCTTTCTTT TRBJ1-1 NA TRBV5-1 NA
CASSEGTDPEKLFF TGTGCCAGCAGTGAAGGGACGGATCCCGAAAAACTGTTTTTT TRBJ1-4 NA TRBV6-1 NA
CASSLAPGGTNEKLFF TGCGCCAGCAGCTTGGCCCCGGGGGGTACTAATGAAAAACTGTTTTTT TRBJ1-4 NA TRBV5-1 NA
CASSPSHAVGYGYTF TGTGCCAGCAGCCCCTCTCACGCAGTCGGCTATGGCTACACCTTC TRBJ1-2 NA TRBV7-8 NA
CASSLVGGMNTEAFF TGTGCCAGCAGCTTAGTCGGGGGGATGAACACTGAAGCTTTCTTT TRBJ1-1 NA TRBV11-2 NA
CASSSTSWAGANVLTF TGCGCCAGCAGCTCCACTAGTTGGGCGGGGGCCAACGTCCTGACTTTC TRBJ2-6 once TRBV5-1 NA
CASSYGTGAGYTF TGTGCCAGCAGTTACGGGACAGGGGCTGGCTACACCTTC TRBJ1-2 NA TRBV6-6 TRBD1
CASSISQYQPQHF TGTGCCAGTAGTATCTCCCAGTATCAGCCCCAGCATTTT TRBJ1-5 NA TRBV19 NA
CASSSPGANSPLHF TGTGCCAGCAGCTCGCCGGGTGCCAATTCACCCCTCCACTTT TRBJ1-6 NA TRBV11-3 NA
CASSETDGYTF TGTGCCAGCAGCGAGACAGATGGCTACACCTTC TRBJ1-2 NA TRBV2 NA
CASSEDRRGTEAFF TGTGCCAGCAGCGAGGACAGGAGGGGCACTGAAGCTTTCTTT TRBJ1-1 NA TRBV5-4 TRBD1
CASSTPGPRDNEQFF TGTGCCAGCAGTACCCCGGGACCCCGAGACAATGAGCAGTTCTTC TRBJ2-1 NA TRBV6-5 NA
CASSTQGLANNEQFF TGTGCCAGTAGTACCCAGGGCCTAGCCAACAATGAGCAGTTCTTC TRBJ2-1 once TRBV19 NA
CASGPQGVGYTF TGTGCTAGTGGTCCACAGGGCGTCGGCTACACCTTC TRBJ1-2 NA TRBV12-5 NA
CASSVGVSYNEQFF TGTGCCAGCAGCGTAGGTGTTAGTTATAATGAGCAGTTCTTC TRBJ2-1 NA TRBV9 NA
CASSEMPNTEAFF TGTGCCAGCAGTGAAATGCCGAACACTGAAGCTTTCTTT TRBJ1-1 many TRBV2 NA
CASSQAGTNTEAFF TGTGCCAGCAGCCAAGCCGGGACGAACACTGAAGCTTTCTTT TRBJ1-1 few TRBV3-1/TRBV3-2 NA
CASSWPGQSEAFF TGTGCCAGCAGCTGGCCGGGACAGAGTGAAGCTTTCTTT TRBJ1-1 NA TRBV5-6 TRBD1
CASSQGTVNTEAFF TGCGCCAGCAGCCAAGGAACCGTGAACACTGAAGCTTTCTTT TRBJ1-1 NA TRBV4-1 NA
CASSLGGGNTIYF TGTGCCAGCAGTTTGGGCGGCGGAAACACCATATATTTT TRBJ1-3 NA TRBV12-3/TRBV12-4 NA
CASSHGTVGTGELFF TGCGCCAGCAGCCACGGGACAGTTGGGACCGGGGAGCTGTTTTTT TRBJ2-2 NA TRBV4-3 TRBD1
CASSQALQVTYEQYF TGTGCCAGCAGCCAAGCTTTACAGGTCACCTACGAGCAGTACTTC TRBJ2-7 NA TRBV4-2 NA
CASSPQAGALNYGYTF TGTGCCAGCTCACCACAAGCGGGGGCCCTAAACTATGGCTACACCTTC TRBJ1-2 NA TRBV18 NA
CASGEVSGAFF TGTGCCAGTGGAGAGGTCTCCGGGGCTTTCTTT TRBJ1-1 NA TRBV6-5 NA
CASSIRGGSNQPQHF TGTGCCAGTAGTATTCGAGGAGGGAGCAATCAGCCCCAGCATTTT TRBJ1-5 NA TRBV19 NA
CASSYGQGPSGEQFF TGTGCCAGCAGTTACGGACAGGGACCGAGTGGTGAGCAGTTCTTC TRBJ2-1 once TRBV6-5 TRBD1
CATYRDSVMTEAFF TGTGCCACCTACCGGGACAGTGTGATGACTGAAGCTTTCTTT TRBJ1-1 NA TRBV28 TRBD1
CASSIDPQGRETQYF TGTGCCAGTAGTATAGACCCCCAGGGTCGAGAGACCCAGTACTTC TRBJ2-5 NA TRBV19 NA
CASSFTGGAIYGYTF TGTGCCAGCAGCTTCACAGGGGGCGCAATCTATGGCTACACCTTC TRBJ1-2 NA TRBV5-4 TRBD1
CSVRQKGNTGELFF TGCAGCGTCCGACAGAAAGGGAACACCGGGGAGCTGTTTTTT TRBJ2-2 NA TRBV29-1 NA
CASSDGRGLGYTF TGTGCCAGCAGCGACGGACGGGGCCTTGGCTACACCTTC TRBJ1-2 once TRBV6-2/TRBV6-3 NA
CASSSGTANTEAFF TGTGCCAGCAGTTCCGGGACAGCGAACACTGAAGCTTTCTTT TRBJ1-1 NA TRBV28 TRBD1
CASSPTSEGPYEQYF TGCGCCAGCAGCCCAACATCGGAAGGACCTTACGAGCAGTACTTC TRBJ2-7 NA TRBV5-1 NA
CASSYSGSLNEKLFF TGTGCCAGCAGTTACTCTGGCAGTCTTAATGAAAAACTGTTTTTT TRBJ1-4 NA TRBV6-5 NA
CASTLDQLSGGELFF TGTGCCAGCACCCTAGACCAGTTGAGCGGCGGGGAGCTGTTTTTT TRBJ2-2 NA TRBV2 NA
CATGGTGGNQPQHF TGTGCCACGGGGGGCACAGGGGGGAATCAGCCCCAGCATTTT TRBJ1-5 NA TRBV5-8 TRBD1
CASSSRTGVDNQPQHF TGTGCCAGCAGCTCCCGGACAGGGGTCGACAATCAGCCCCAGCATTTT TRBJ1-5 NA TRBV7-8 TRBD1
CASSYSARRETQYF TGTGCCAGCAGTTACTCAGCTAGAAGAGAGACCCAGTACTTC TRBJ2-5 once TRBV6-5 NA
CSASDRQGGRTTNEKLFF TGCAGTGCTAGTGACCGACAGGGAGGGAGGACAACTAATGAAAAACTGTTTTTT TRBJ1-4 NA TRBV20-1 TRBD1
CASSLREITDTQYF TGTGCCAGCTCACTGAGGGAGATCACAGATACGCAGTATTTT TRBJ2-3 NA TRBV18 NA
CASSLGIDEAFF TGCGCCAGCAGCCTGGGAATAGATGAAGCTTTCTTT TRBJ1-1 NA TRBV5-1 NA
CASNNQGAGYGYTF TGTGCCAGCAATAACCAGGGGGCGGGCTATGGCTACACCTTC TRBJ1-2 NA TRBV6-5 TRBD1
CASTRDGVGYGYTF TGTGCCAGCACCAGGGATGGGGTCGGCTATGGCTACACCTTC TRBJ1-2 NA TRBV9 NA
CASRETVTNYGYTF TGTGCCAGTAGAGAGACAGTTACTAACTATGGCTACACCTTC TRBJ1-2 NA TRBV19 NA
CAVQSSYNSPLHF TGTGCCGTACAGAGCTCCTATAATTCACCCCTCCACTTT TRBJ1-6 once TRBV24-1 NA
CASSPGTSGGPTGNEQFF TGTGCCAGCAGCCCTGGGACTAGCGGGGGGCCTACAGGGAATGAGCAGTTCTTC TRBJ2-1 NA TRBV7-9 TRBD2
CASSMESGSGEAFF TGTGCCAGTAGTATGGAGTCAGGGTCTGGTGAAGCTTTCTTT TRBJ1-1 NA TRBV19 NA
CATSGSGKGEAFF TGTGCCACCAGTGGGTCAGGGAAGGGTGAAGCTTTCTTT TRBJ1-1 NA TRBV24-1 NA